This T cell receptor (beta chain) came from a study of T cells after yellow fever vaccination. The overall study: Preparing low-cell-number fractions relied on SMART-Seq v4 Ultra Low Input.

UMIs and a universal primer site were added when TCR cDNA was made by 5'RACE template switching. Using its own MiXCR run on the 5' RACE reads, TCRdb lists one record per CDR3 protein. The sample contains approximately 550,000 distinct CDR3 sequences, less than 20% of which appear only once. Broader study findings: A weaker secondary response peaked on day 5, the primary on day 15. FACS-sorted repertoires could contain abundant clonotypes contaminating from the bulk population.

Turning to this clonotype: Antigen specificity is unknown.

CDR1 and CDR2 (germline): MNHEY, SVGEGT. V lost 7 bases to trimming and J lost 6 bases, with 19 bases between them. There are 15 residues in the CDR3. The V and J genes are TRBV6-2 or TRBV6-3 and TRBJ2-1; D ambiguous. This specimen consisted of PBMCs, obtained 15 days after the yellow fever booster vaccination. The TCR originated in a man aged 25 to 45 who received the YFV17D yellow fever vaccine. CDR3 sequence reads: CASKRPLLTGNEQFF. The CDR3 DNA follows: TGTGCCAGCAAAAGACCCCTACTAACCGGCAATGAGCAGTTCTTC.